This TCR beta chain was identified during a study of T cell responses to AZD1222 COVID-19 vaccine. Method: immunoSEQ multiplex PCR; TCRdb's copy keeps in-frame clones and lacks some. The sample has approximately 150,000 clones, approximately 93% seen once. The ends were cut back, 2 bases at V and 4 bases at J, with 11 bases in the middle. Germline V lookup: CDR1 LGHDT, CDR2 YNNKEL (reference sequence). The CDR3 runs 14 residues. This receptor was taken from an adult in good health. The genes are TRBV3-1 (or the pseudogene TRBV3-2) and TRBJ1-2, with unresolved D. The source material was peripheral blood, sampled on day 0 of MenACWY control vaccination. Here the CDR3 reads CASSQMGPSYGYTF. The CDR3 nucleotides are TGTGCCAGCAGCCAAATGGGCCCTTCCTATGGCTACACCTTC.